This TCR beta chain was recorded in a study of blood T cell repertoires in COVID-19. V gave up 6 bases and J gave up 9 bases; unmatched junction bases: 13. This CDR3 has 14 amino acids. Germline assignment: CDR1 LGHDT and CDR2 YNNKEL (reference sequence). In the authors' methods: It was from reference gene primer amplification that nucleated cell counts were estimated. Data came from immunoSEQ multiplex PCR; TCRdb stores just in-frame clones and leaves some out. The V and J calls and clone size are taken from that table; D and trimming were inferred from the DNA. The sample has around 100,000 clones, 87% seen once.

The chain joins TRBV3-1 (or the pseudogene TRBV3-2) to TRBJ1-1; 7 bases map to TRBD1. Material for sequencing was peripheral blood. The TCR comes from a man aged 50-59 years in a cohort sampled during active COVID-19. This CDR3 reads CASSDTGVTEKAFF. The CDR3 coding sequence is TGTGCCAGCAGTGATACAGGGGTGACTGAAAAAGCTTTCTTT.